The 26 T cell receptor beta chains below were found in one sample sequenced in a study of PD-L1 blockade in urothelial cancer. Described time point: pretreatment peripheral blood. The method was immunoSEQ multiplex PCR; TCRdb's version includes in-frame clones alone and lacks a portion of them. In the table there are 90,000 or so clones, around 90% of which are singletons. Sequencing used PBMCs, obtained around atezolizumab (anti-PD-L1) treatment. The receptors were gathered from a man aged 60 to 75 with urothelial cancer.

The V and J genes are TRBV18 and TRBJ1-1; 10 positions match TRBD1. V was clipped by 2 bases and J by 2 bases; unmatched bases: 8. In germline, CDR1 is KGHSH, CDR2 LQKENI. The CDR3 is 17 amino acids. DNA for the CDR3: TGTGCCAGCTCACCAGTTCCCGGACAGGGGGTTAACACTGAAGCTTTCTTT. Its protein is CASSPVPGQGVNTEAFF.

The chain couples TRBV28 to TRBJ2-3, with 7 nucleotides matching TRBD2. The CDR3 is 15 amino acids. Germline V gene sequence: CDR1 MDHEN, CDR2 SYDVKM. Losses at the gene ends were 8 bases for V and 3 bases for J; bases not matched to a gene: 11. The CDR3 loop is CASSDPAGLTDTQYF. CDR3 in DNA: TGTGCCAGCTCTGATCCAGCGGGGTTAACAGATACGCAGTATTTT.

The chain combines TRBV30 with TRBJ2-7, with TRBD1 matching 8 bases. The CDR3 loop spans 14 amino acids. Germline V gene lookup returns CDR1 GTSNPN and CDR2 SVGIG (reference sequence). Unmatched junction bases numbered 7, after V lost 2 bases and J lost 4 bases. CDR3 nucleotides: TGTGCCTGGAGTACGGGACAGGCCAAATACGAGCAGTACTTC. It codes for CAWSTGQAKYEQYF.

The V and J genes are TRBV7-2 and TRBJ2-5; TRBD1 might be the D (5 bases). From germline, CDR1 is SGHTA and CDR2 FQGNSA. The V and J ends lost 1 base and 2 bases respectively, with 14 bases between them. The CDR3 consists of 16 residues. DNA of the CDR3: TGTGCCAGCAGCTTAGGTCCGGACAATGGGCAAGAGACCCAGTACTTC. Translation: CASSLGPDNGQETQYF.

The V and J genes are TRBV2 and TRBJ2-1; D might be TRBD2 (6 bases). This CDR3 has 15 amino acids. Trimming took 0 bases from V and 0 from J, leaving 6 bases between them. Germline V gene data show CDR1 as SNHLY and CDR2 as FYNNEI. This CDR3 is CASSEARGSYNEQFF. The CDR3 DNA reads TGTGCCAGCAGTGAAGCGCGGGGCTCCTACAATGAGCAGTTCTTC.

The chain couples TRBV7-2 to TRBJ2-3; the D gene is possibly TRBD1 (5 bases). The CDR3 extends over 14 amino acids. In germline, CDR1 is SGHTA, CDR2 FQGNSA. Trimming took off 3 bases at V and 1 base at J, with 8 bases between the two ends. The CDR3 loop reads CASSFTQGTDTQYF. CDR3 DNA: TGTGCCAGCAGCTTCACACAGGGCACAGATACGCAGTATTTT.

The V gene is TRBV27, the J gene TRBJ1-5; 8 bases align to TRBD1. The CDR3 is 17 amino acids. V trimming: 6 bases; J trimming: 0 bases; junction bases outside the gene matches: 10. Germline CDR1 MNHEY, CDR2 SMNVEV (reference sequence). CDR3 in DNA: TGTGCCAGCAGGCCCGGGACAGGTCTGAATAGCAATCAGCCCCAGCATTTT. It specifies CASRPGTGLNSNQPQHF.

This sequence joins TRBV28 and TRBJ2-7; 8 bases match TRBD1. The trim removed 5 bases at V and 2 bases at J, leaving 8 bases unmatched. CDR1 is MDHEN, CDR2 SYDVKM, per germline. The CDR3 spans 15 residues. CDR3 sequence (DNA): TGTGCCAGCAGTCCCGGGGACAGGAGAACCTACGAGCAGTACTTC. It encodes CASSPGDRRTYEQYF.

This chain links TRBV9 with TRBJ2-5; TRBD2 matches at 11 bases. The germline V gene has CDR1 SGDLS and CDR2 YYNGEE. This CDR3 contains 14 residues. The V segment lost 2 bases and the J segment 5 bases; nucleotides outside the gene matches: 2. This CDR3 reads CASSVSGGAETQYF. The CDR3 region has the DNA TGTGCCAGCAGCGTTAGCGGGGGGGCTGAGACCCAGTACTTC.

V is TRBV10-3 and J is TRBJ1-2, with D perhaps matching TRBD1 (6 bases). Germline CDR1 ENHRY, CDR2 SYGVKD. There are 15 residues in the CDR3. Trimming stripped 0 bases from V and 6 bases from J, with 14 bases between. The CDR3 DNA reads TGTGCCATCAGTGAGTCCCTAACAGGGCCCAATGGCTACACCTTC. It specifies CAISESLTGPNGYTF.

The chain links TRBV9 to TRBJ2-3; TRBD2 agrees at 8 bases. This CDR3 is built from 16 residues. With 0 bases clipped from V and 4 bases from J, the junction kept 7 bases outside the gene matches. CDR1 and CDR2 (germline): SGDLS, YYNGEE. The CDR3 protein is CASSVGPAGASDTQYF. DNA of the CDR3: TGTGCCAGCAGCGTAGGACCAGCGGGGGCCTCAGATACGCAGTATTTT.

CDR3 in amino acids: CAWSVKDTYGYTF. In DNA, the CDR3 is TGTGCCTGGAGTGTAAAGGACACCTATGGCTACACCTTC. The chain is built from TRBV30 and TRBJ1-2; a weak D match, TRBD1 (5 bases). V was shortened by 0 bases and J by 4 bases, with 9 bases between the two germline ends. The V gene's germline CDR1 is GTSNPN and CDR2 SVGIG (reference sequence). CDR3 length: 13 amino acids. Looking up the rest from reference TRBV30 and TRBJ1-2 gives the full variable domain: SQTIHQWPATLVQPVGSPLSLECTVEGTSNPNLYWYRQAAGRGLQLLFYSVGIGQISSEVPQNLSASRPQDRQFILSSKKLLLSDSGFYLCAWSVKDTYGYTFGSGTRLTVV.

The CDR3 sequence is CASSNKQRASYEQYF. The CDR3 DNA reads TGTGCCAGTAGTAATAAACAGAGAGCATCCTACGAGCAGTACTTC. The chain recombines TRBV19 with TRBJ2-7; D is unclear. Germline CDR1 reads LNHDA; CDR2 reads SQIVND (reference sequence). The V gene lost 4 bases and the J gene lost 1 base, with 14 bases spanning the gap. The CDR3 has 15 residues.

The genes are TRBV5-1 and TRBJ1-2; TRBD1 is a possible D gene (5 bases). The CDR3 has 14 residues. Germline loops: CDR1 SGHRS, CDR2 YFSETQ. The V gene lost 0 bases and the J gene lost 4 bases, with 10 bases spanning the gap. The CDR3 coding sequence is TGCGCCAGCAGCTTGGTAGGCAGGGTCTATGGCTACACCTTC. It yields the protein CASSLVGRVYGYTF. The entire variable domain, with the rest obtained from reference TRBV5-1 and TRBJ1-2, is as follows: KAGVTQTPRYLIKTRGQQVTLSCSPISGHRSVSWYQQTPGQGLQFLFEYFSETQRNKGNFPGRFSGRQFSNSRSEMNVSTLELGDSALYLCASSLVGRVYGYTFGSGTRLTVV.

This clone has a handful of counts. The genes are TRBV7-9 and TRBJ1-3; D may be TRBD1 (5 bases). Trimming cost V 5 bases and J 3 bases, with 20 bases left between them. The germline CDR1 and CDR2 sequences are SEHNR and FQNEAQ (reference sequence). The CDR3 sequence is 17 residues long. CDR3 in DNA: TGTGCCAGCAGCCTAGGGGCAGGGCCCACCTTTGGAAACACCATATATTTT. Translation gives CASSLGAGPTFGNTIYF.

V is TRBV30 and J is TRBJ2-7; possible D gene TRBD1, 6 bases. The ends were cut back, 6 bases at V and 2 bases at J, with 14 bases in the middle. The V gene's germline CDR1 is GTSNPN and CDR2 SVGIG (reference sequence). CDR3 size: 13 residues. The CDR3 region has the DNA TGTGCCTGCGGGACATTTGCTGCCTACGAGCAGTACTTC. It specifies CACGTFAAYEQYF.

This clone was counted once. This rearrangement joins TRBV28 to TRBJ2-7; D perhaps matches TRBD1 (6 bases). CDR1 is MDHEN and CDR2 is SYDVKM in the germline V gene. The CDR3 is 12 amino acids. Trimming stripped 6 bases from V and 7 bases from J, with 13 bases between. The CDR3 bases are TGTGCCAGCAGCCCGCCGAGGGGGGAGCAGTACTTC. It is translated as CASSPPRGEQYF. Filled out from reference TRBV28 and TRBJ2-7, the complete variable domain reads DVKVTQSSRYLVKRTGEKVFLECVQDMDHENMFWYRQDPGLGLRLIYFSYDVKMKEKGDIPEGYSVSREKKERFSLILESASTNQTSMYLCASSPPRGEQYFGPGTRLTVT.

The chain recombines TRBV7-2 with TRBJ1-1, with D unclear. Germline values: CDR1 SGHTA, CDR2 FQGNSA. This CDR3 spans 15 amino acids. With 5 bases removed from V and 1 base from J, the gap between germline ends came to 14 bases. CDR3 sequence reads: CASSPWSTSNTEAFF. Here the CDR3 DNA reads TGTGCCAGCAGCCCTTGGAGTACATCGAACACTGAAGCTTTCTTT.

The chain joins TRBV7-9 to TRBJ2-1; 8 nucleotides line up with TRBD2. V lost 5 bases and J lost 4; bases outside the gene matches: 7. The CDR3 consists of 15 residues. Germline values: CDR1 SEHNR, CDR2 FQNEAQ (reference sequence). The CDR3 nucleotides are TGTGCCAGCAGCACGTACCAGCGGGAGTACAATGAGCAGTTCTTC. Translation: CASSTYQREYNEQFF.

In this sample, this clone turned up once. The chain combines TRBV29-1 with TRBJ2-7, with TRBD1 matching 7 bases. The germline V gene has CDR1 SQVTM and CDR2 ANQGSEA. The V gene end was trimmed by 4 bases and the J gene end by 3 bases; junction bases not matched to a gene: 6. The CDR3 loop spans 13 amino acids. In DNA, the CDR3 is TGCAGCGTTGGAAGGGGGCACTACTACGAGCAGTACTTC. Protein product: CSVGRGHYYEQYF.

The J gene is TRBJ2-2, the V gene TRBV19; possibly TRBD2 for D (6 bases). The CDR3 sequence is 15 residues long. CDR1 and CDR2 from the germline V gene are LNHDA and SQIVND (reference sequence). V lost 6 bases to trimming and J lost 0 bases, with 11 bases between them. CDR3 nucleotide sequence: TGTGCCAGTAGAATGGGACTTCCGAACACCGGGGAGCTGTTTTTT. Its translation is CASRMGLPNTGELFF.

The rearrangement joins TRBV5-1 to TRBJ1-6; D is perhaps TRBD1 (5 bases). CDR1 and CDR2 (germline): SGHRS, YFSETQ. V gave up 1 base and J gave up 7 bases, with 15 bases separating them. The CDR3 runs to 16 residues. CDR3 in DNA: TGCGCCAGCAGCTTGTCAATTACAGGACCGAATTCACCCCTCCACTTT. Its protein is CASSLSITGPNSPLHF.

CDR3 coding DNA: TGCAGTGCTAGATGGAGGGAAGCTTTCTTT. Protein product: CSARWREAFF. The gene calls are TRBV20-1 and TRBJ1-1; D remains ambiguous. This CDR3 is 10 amino acids long. V lost 2 bases and J lost 8, with 6 bases in between. CDR1 DFQATT and CDR2 SNEGSKA come from the germline V gene (reference sequence).

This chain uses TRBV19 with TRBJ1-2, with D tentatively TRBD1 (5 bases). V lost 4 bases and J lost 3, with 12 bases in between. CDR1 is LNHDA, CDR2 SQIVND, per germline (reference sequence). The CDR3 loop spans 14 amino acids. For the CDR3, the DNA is TGTGCCAGTAGTAAGATTACGGGGGACTATGGCTACACCTTC. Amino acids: CASSKITGDYGYTF.

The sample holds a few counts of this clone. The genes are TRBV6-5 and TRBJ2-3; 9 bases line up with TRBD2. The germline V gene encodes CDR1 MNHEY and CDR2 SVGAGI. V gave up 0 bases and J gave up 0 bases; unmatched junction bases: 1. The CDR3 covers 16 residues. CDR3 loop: CASSYSAGGSTDTQYF. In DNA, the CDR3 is TGTGCCAGCAGTTACTCAGCGGGAGGAAGCACAGATACGCAGTATTTT.

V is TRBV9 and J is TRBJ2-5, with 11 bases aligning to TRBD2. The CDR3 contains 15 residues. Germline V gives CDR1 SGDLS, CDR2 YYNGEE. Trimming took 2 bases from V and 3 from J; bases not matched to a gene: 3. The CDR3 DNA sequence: TGTGCCAGCAGCGTTAGCGGGAGGGCCGAAGAGACCCAGTACTTC. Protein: CASSVSGRAEETQYF.